This T cell receptor (beta chain) was captured by sequencing in a study of cytomegalovirus exposure and HLA in healthy donors. The study's findings and limits: In an earlier analysis, most TCR beta V segments were productive about 87% or about 30% of the time.

The primer mix had 60 Vbeta and 13 Jbeta primers. Assay: immunoSEQ multiplex PCR; the TCRdb copy retains only in-frame clones and omits some. The data contain 180,000 or so clones, 82% of them seen just once; the ten biggest clones take up over 1.5%. V was shortened by 3 bases and J by 2 bases, with 11 bases between the two germline ends. The CDR3 has 15 residues. The germline V gene encodes CDR1 KGHSH and CDR2 LQKENI. About this clone: What it recognizes is unknown.

The genes are TRBV18 and TRBJ1-5; D might be TRBD1 (5 bases). The specimen sequenced was PBMCs. The sequence derives from a middle-aged man in good health and CMV-seronegative. CDR3 protein: CASSPQGGGNQPQHF. The CDR3 coding sequence is TGTGCCAGCTCACCCCAGGGAGGTGGCAATCAGCCCCAGCATTTT.